These T cell receptor beta chains were read from a single sample in a study of blood T cell repertoires in COVID-19. TCRdb keeps only in-frame clones here, not all; method: immunoSEQ multiplex PCR. The sample yields around 73,000 clones, 70% to 85% seen once. The sequenced sample was peripheral blood. Receptors originate from a woman aged 55-75 years with acute or convalescent COVID-19. The CDR3 runs from the conserved cysteine through the conserved F or W. Fields, in order: clone size, CDR3 length, V gene, J gene, D gene, CDR3 protein, CDR3 DNA. D genes are given only for firm matches. A clone size is listed for some rows: how often the clone was seen (once, few, many), or a class if it is expanded.

size: NA
length: 15
V: TRBV9
J: TRBJ1-6
D: TRBD1
CDR3: CASSASGTGESPLHF
DNA: TGTGCCAGCAGCGCCTCCGGGACAGGGGAATCACCCCTCCACTTT

size: NA
length: 14
V: TRBV6-1
J: TRBJ1-1
D: NA
CDR3: CASSENRANTEAFF
DNA: TGTGCCAGCAGTGAAAACAGGGCGAACACTGAAGCTTTCTTT

size: NA
length: 16
V: TRBV7-2
J: TRBJ2-7
D: NA
CDR3: CASSLGSGFFSYEQYF
DNA: TGTGCCAGCAGCTTAGGGAGCGGATTTTTCTCCTACGAGCAGTACTTC

size: NA
length: 16
V: TRBV24-1
J: TRBJ2-3
D: NA
CDR3: CATSDLGGSSPDTQYF
DNA: TGTGCCACCAGTGATTTGGGGGGGAGTTCCCCCGATACGCAGTATTTT

size: NA
length: 17
V: TRBV1
J: TRBJ1-2
D: NA
CDR3: CTSSWVDSRNRNYGYTF
DNA: TGCACCAGCAGCTGGGTGGACAGTCGGAATAGAAACTATGGCTACACCTTC

size: NA
length: 13
V: TRBV9
J: TRBJ2-3
D: NA
CDR3: CASSESLGDTQYF
DNA: TGTGCCAGCAGCGAGAGTCTCGGGGATACGCAGTATTTT

size: NA
length: 15
V: TRBV15
J: TRBJ1-1
D: NA
CDR3: CATSRDSRGNTEAFF
DNA: TGTGCCACCAGCAGAGATAGTAGGGGGAACACTGAAGCTTTCTTT

size: NA
length: 16
V: TRBV9
J: TRBJ2-1
D: TRBD2
CDR3: CASSVIGTSGNNEQFF
DNA: TGTGCCAGCAGCGTAATAGGGACTAGCGGAAACAATGAGCAGTTCTTC

size: NA
length: 14
V: TRBV28
J: TRBJ1-5
D: NA
CDR3: CASSLSGGNQPQHF
DNA: TGTGCCAGCAGTTTATCCGGGGGCAATCAGCCCCAGCATTTT

size: NA
length: 16
V: TRBV5-1
J: TRBJ2-4
D: NA
CDR3: CASSLTGTGSKNIQYF
DNA: TGCGCCAGCAGCTTGACAGGGACGGGATCCAAAAACATTCAGTACTTC

size: NA
length: 15
V: TRBV7-3
J: TRBJ2-2
D: NA
CDR3: CASSPGGAGTGELFF
DNA: TGTGCCAGCAGCCCCGGCGGAGCGGGCACCGGGGAGCTGTTTTTT

size: once
length: 16
V: TRBV6-6
J: TRBJ1-5
D: NA
CDR3: CASSYLDSTSNQPQHF
DNA: TGTGCCAGCAGTTACCTGGACAGCACGAGCAATCAGCCCCAGCATTTT

size: NA
length: 14
V: TRBV11-2
J: TRBJ2-7
D: NA
CDR3: CASSSLGSSYEQYF
DNA: TGTGCCAGCAGCTCCCTAGGGAGCTCCTACGAGCAGTACTTC

size: NA
length: 14
V: TRBV28
J: TRBJ1-2
D: NA
CDR3: CASSLATGIGGYTF
DNA: TGTGCCAGCAGTTTAGCCACGGGGATCGGCGGCTACACCTTC

size: NA
length: 13
V: TRBV7-9
J: TRBJ1-4
D: NA
CDR3: CASSFGGHEKLFF
DNA: TGTGCCAGCAGCTTTGGAGGCCATGAAAAACTGTTTTTT

size: NA
length: 13
V: TRBV7-3
J: TRBJ2-1
D: NA
CDR3: CASSSSRGNEQFF
DNA: TGTGCCAGCAGCTCCTCGCGCGGCAATGAGCAGTTCTTC

size: NA
length: 13
V: TRBV12-3/TRBV12-4
J: TRBJ1-2
D: TRBD1
CDR3: CASSQDRGPLPTF
DNA: TGTGCCAGCAGTCAGGACAGGGGCCCACTTCCCACCTTC

size: once
length: 14
V: TRBV5-5
J: TRBJ2-3
D: NA
CDR3: CASSLGPAGDTQYF
DNA: TGTGCCAGCAGCTTGGGTCCGGCGGGAGATACGCAGTATTTT

size: NA
length: 17
V: TRBV5-4
J: TRBJ2-3
D: TRBD1
CDR3: CASSLLKGQGAADTQYF
DNA: TGTGCCAGCAGCTTGCTCAAGGGACAGGGGGCCGCAGATACGCAGTATTTT

size: NA
length: 12
V: TRBV29-1
J: TRBJ2-1
D: NA
CDR3: CSAGTSYNEQFF
DNA: TGCAGCGCTGGGACTTCATACAATGAGCAGTTCTTC

size: NA
length: 13
V: TRBV2
J: TRBJ2-1
D: NA
CDR3: CATHKGGYNEQFF
DNA: TGTGCCACCCACAAAGGAGGCTACAATGAGCAGTTCTTC

size: NA
length: 19
V: TRBV10-3
J: TRBJ2-3
D: TRBD2
CDR3: CAISAPTSGGDFRTDTQYF
DNA: TGTGCCATCAGTGCTCCGACTAGCGGGGGGGACTTTCGCACAGATACGCAGTATTTT

size: NA
length: 15
V: TRBV7-9
J: TRBJ2-7
D: TRBD1
CDR3: CASRPFRGPDYEQYF
DNA: TGTGCCAGCAGACCCTTCAGGGGGCCAGACTACGAGCAGTACTTC

size: once
length: 15
V: TRBV5-1
J: TRBJ2-1
D: NA
CDR3: CASSFSHRDYNEQFF
DNA: TGCGCCAGCAGCTTTAGCCATAGAGACTACAATGAGCAGTTCTTC

size: NA
length: 13
V: TRBV24-1
J: TRBJ2-5
D: NA
CDR3: CATSEGQAETQYF
DNA: TGTGCCACCAGTGAGGGCCAAGCAGAGACCCAGTACTTC

size: NA
length: 13
V: TRBV5-1
J: TRBJ2-7
D: NA
CDR3: CASSKDRSYEQYF
DNA: TGCGCCAGCAGCAAAGACAGGTCCTACGAGCAGTACTTC

size: NA
length: 16
V: TRBV19
J: TRBJ1-5
D: NA
CDR3: CASSAAPGGNNQPQHF
DNA: TGTGCCAGTAGTGCAGCTCCGGGGGGCAACAATCAGCCCCAGCATTTT

size: NA
length: 17
V: TRBV28
J: TRBJ1-5
D: NA
CDR3: CASSFQGGGGTNQPQHF
DNA: TGTGCCAGCAGTTTTCAGGGAGGGGGGGGAACTAATCAGCCCCAGCATTTT

size: NA
length: 14
V: TRBV28
J: TRBJ1-5
D: NA
CDR3: CASSLSGGSQPQHF
DNA: TGTGCCAGCAGTTTATCGGGTGGCTCTCAGCCCCAGCATTTT

size: few
length: 16
V: TRBV28
J: TRBJ1-3
D: TRBD1
CDR3: CASTLGGQGVGNTIYF
DNA: TGTGCCAGCACCTTAGGGGGACAGGGAGTCGGAAACACCATATATTTT